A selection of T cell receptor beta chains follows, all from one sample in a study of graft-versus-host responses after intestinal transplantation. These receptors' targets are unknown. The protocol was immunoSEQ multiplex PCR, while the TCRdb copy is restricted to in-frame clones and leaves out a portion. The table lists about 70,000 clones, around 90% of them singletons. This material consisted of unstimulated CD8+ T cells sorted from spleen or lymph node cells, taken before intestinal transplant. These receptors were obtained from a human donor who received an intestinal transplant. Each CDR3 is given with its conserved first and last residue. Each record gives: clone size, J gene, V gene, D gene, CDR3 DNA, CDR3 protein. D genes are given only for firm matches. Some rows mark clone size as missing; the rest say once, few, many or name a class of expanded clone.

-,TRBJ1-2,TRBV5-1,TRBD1,TGCGCCAGCAGCTCGACAGGGGGCGCACGGGGCTACACCTTC,CASSSTGGARGYTF
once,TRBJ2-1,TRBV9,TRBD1,TGTGCCAGCAGCGCCTTCACGACAGGGGAGAATGAGCAGTTCTTC,CASSAFTTGENEQFF
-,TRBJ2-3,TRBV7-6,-,TGTGCCAGCAGCTTAGTCCTAACAGATACGCAGTATTTT,CASSLVLTDTQYF
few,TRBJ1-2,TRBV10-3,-,TGTGCCATCAGTGAGCCCGAAACAGGAAACTATGGCTACACCTTC,CAISEPETGNYGYTF
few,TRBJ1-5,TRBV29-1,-,TGCAGCGTGGCCGGGAGCAATCAGCCCCAGCATTTT,CSVAGSNQPQHF
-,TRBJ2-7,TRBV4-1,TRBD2,TGCGCCAGCAGCCAAGGACTAGCGGGGGGCTACGAGCAGTACTTC,CASSQGLAGGYEQYF
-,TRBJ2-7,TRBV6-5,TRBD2,TGTGCCAGCAGCCCTCGGGGGGGTTTCTACGAGCAGTACTTC,CASSPRGGFYEQYF
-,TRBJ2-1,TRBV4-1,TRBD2,TGCGCCAGCAGCCAAGCTAGCGGGGGGGCATTAGAGCAGTTCTTC,CASSQASGGALEQFF
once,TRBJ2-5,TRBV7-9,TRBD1,TGTGCCAGCAGCCACCCCGACAGGGAACAAGAGACCCAGTACTTC,CASSHPDREQETQYF
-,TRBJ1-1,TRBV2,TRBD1,TGTGCCAGCTGGGGAAACAGGGGAGTGTGGACTGAAGCTTTCTTT,CASWGNRGVWTEAFF
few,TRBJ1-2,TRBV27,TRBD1,TGTGCCAGCAGTCCGACAGGGTATCGCTATGGCTACACCTTC,CASSPTGYRYGYTF
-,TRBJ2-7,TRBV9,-,TGTGCCAGCAGCGTAGTACCGGAGAGCCCACCTGCCTACGCTACGCTAGTTAGGCCATACGAGCAGTACTTC,CASSVVPESPPAYATLVRPYEQYF
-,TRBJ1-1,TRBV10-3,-,TGTGCCACCACGGACTTGAACACTGAAGCTTTCTTT,CATTDLNTEAFF
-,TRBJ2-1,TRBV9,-,TGTGCCAGCAGTGGGGGGAGCTCCTACAATGAGCAGTTCTTC,CASSGGSSYNEQFF
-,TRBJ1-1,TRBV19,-,TGTGCCAGTAGCCCGGGGGTGAACACTGAAGCTTTCTTT,CASSPGVNTEAFF
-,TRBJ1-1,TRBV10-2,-,TGCGCCAGCAGTCCTGGACAGGAAGCTTTCTTT,CASSPGQEAFF
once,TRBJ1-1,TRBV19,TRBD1,TGTGCCAGTATTCCAGGGGGGACAGGGGACACTGAAGCTTTCTTT,CASIPGGTGDTEAFF
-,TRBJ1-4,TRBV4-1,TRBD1,TGCGCCAGCAGCCCCGGGACAGGGGATGAAAAACTGTTTTTT,CASSPGTGDEKLFF
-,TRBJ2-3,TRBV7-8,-,TGTGCCAGCAGCTTAGCGTGGTCTAGCGAACGAACAGATACGCAGTATTTT,CASSLAWSSERTDTQYF
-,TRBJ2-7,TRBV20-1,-,TGCAGTGCTAGACAGGGCTACGAGCAGTACTTC,CSARQGYEQYF
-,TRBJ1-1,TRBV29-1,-,TGCAGCGTTGACCCACCTTGGGACACAGGGAACACTGAAGCTTTCTTT,CSVDPPWDTGNTEAFF
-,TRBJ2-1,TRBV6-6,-,TGTGCCAGCAGAACCGGGACAGAGCAGTTCTTC,CASRTGTEQFF
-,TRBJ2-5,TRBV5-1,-,TGCGCCAGCAGCTTGCGGGGTTCAGAGACCCAGTACTTC,CASSLRGSETQYF
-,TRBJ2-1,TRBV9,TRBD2,TGTGCCAGCAGCGTAGCGGGGGGGCACGATGAGCAGTTCTTC,CASSVAGGHDEQFF
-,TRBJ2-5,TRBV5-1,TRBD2,TGCGCCAGCCGCCCAGGTAGCGGGGGGGCCTATCAAGAGACCCAGTACTTC,CASRPGSGGAYQETQYF
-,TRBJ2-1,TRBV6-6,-,TGTGCCAGCAGCTCCGCGCCCCTACTAGGCAATGAGCAGTTCTTC,CASSSAPLLGNEQFF
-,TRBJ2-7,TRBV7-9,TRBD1,TGTGCCAGCAGCACACCGACAGGGTACTACGAGCAGTACTTC,CASSTPTGYYEQYF
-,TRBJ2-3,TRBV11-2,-,TGTGCCAGCAGGGAGTGGCGGGTAGATACGCAGTATTTT,CASREWRVDTQYF
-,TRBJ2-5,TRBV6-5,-,TGTGCCAGCAGTTATAAGCGGACCAAAGAGACCCAGTACTTC,CASSYKRTKETQYF
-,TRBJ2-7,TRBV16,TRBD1,TGTGCCAGCAGCCAACTGGCACCGGGACAGGCGCCCTACGAGCAGTACTTC,CASSQLAPGQAPYEQYF
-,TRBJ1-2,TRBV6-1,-,TGTGCCAGCAGTGAAGCTTGGACAGATTATGGCTACACCTTC,CASSEAWTDYGYTF
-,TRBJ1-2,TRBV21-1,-,TGTGCCAGCAGCCCGACTCTGACAGGCTATGGCTACACCTTC,CASSPTLTGYGYTF
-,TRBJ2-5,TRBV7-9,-,TGTGCCAGCAGCCATCCACTCTGGGAGACCCAGTACTTC,CASSHPLWETQYF
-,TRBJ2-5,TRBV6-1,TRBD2,TGTGCCAGCAGTGAAGGGGGGGGAGTTGGGGAGACCCAGTACTTC,CASSEGGGVGETQYF
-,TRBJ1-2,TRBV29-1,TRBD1,TGCAGCGTTGAGGGGACAGGAAACTATGGCTACACCTTC,CSVEGTGNYGYTF
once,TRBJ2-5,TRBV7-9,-,TGTGCCAGCAGCTTAGTCGGTTCGGAGACCCAGTACTTC,CASSLVGSETQYF
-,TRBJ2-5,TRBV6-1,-,TGTGCCAGCAGTGAAGTAGTTTGGGAGACCCAGTACTTC,CASSEVVWETQYF
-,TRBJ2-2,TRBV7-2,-,TGTGCCAGCAGCTGGGTGACGGGCGGGGAGCTGTTTTTT,CASSWVTGGELFF
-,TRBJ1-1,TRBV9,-,TGTGCCAGCAGCGTTGGAGGGTCTTCCACTGAAGCTTTCTTT,CASSVGGSSTEAFF
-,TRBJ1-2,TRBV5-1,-,TGCGCCAGCAGCTTGTGGACAGAAGCTAACTATGGCTACACCTTC,CASSLWTEANYGYTF
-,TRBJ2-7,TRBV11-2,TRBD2,TGTGCCAGCAGCTTAGGTTTTGGGGGGGGTCTCTACGAGCAGTACTTC,CASSLGFGGGLYEQYF
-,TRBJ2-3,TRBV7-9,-,TGTGCCAGCAGCCACGACACCACAGATACGCAGTATTTT,CASSHDTTDTQYF
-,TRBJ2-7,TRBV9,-,TGTGCCAGCAGCGAAGGGGCGGGGGCGGCCTACGAGCAGTACTTC,CASSEGAGAAYEQYF
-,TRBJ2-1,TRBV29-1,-,TGCAGCGTTGAAAGCGACCCCCCTGAGCAGTTCTTC,CSVESDPPEQFF
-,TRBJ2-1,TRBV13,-,TGTGCCAGCAGCCGTACTACCTACAATGAGCAGTTCTTC,CASSRTTYNEQFF
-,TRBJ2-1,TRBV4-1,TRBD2,TGCGCCAGCAGCCATAGCGGGGCGTACAATGAGCAGTTCTTC,CASSHSGAYNEQFF
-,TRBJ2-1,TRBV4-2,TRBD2,TGTGCCAGCAGCCAAGACCTAGCGGGGTTACCATACAATGAGCAGTTCTTC,CASSQDLAGLPYNEQFF
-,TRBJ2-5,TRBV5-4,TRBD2,TGTGCCAGCAGCTTTAGCGCCGGGGGGGTGTTGGAGACCCAGTACTTC,CASSFSAGGVLETQYF
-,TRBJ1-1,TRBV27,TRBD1,TGTGCCAGCAGACCCGGACAGGGCGGGAGTACTGAAGCTTTCTTT,CASRPGQGGSTEAFF
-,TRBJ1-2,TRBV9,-,TGTGCCAGCAGCCCCCGGGGAGGGACCTATGGCTACACCTTC,CASSPRGGTYGYTF
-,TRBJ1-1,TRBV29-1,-,TGCAGCGCCCGAAGGGGGGGGAACACTGAAGCTTTCTTT,CSARRGGNTEAFF
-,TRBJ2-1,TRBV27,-,TGTGCCACCACCTCCGGGCAGGGAGGCAATGAGCAGTTCTTC,CATTSGQGGNEQFF
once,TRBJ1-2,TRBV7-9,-,TGTGCCAGCAGACACGACAGGATCTATGGCTACACCTTC,CASRHDRIYGYTF
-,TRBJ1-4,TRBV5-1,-,TGCGCCAGCAGCTTGAACGGTGTCAATGAAAAACTGTTTTTT,CASSLNGVNEKLFF
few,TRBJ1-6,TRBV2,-,TGTGCCAGCAGTGAAGGAGGACTTCCCCGCCATTCACCCCTCCACTTT,CASSEGGLPRHSPLHF
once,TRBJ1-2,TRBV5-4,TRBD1,TGTGCCAGCAGCTTTGACAGGGGTAGAGTCTATGGCTACACCTTC,CASSFDRGRVYGYTF
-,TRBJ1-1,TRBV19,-,TGTGCCAGTAGTATAGATCGAACAGGGAAATCCACTGAAGCTTTCTTT,CASSIDRTGKSTEAFF
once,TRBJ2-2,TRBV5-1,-,TGCGCCAGCAGCTTGATCCGACAGAGTTCAGGGGCCGGGGAGCTGTTTTTT,CASSLIRQSSGAGELFF
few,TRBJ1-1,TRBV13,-,TGTGCCAGCAGCCGATATACAGGGACGAACACTGAAGCTTTCTTT,CASSRYTGTNTEAFF